The sequence of this T cell receptor (beta chain) was determined in a study of shared T cell receptors in the human thymus. The method was immunoSEQ multiplex PCR; TCRdb's version includes in-frame clones alone and lacks a portion of them. The table shows hundreds of thousands of clones, with about 89% occurring only once. These records were also assigned to another study, of human thymus T cells. That paper adds: An apparent bias in V and J gene usage was seen in thymic and blood repertoires.

Material for sequencing was thymocytes. This TCR was recovered from a boy under three years old with a congenital heart defect.

Written as DNA, the CDR3 is TGTGCCAGCAGTTTAAAGGGTTGGGAAGGGACTAGCGGGACTTTCCAAGAGACCCAGTACTTC. Protein sequence: CASSLKGWEGTSGTFQETQYF. V and J are TRBV27 and TRBJ2-5; TRBD2 aligns across 13 bases. The germline gives CDR1 MNHEY, CDR2 SMNVEV (reference sequence). The trim removed 2 bases at V and 1 base at J, leaving 16 bases unmatched. The CDR3 has 21 residues.